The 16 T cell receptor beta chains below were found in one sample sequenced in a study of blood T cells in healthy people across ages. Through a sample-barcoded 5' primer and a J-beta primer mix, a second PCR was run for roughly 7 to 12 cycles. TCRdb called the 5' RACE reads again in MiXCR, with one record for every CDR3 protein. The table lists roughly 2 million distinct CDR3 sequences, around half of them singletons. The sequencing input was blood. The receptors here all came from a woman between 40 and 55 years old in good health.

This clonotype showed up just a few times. CDR3 bases: TGCAGTGCTACGGGGGGCCGTATGGACGAGCAGTACTTC. Its protein product is CSATGGRMDEQYF. This chain uses TRBV20-1 with TRBJ2-7, with D possibly being TRBD2 (7 bases). CDR1 is DFQATT and CDR2 is SNEGSKA in the germline V gene (reference sequence). The germline V and J ends were trimmed by 4 bases and 5 bases, with 15 bases remaining between them. This CDR3 contains 13 residues.

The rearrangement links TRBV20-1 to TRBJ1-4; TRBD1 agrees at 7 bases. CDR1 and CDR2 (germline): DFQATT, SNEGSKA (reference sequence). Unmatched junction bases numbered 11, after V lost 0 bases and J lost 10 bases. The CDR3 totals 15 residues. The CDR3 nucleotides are TGCAGTGCTAGAGATCGGGGCAGGGGGGATGGAAAACTGTTTTTT. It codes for CSARDRGRGDGKLFF.

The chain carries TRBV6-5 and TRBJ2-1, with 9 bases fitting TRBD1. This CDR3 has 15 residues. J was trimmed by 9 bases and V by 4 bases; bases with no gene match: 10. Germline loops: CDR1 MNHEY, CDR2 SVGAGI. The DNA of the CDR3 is TGTGCCAGCAGTTTTGGGGGACAGGGTCAGGCTGAGCAGTTCTTC. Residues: CASSFGGQGQAEQFF.

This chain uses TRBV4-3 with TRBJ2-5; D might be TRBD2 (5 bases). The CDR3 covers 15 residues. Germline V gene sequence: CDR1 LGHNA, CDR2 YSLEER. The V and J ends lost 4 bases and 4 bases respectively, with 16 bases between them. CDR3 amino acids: CASSPGLSGGETQYF. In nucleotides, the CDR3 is TGCGCCAGCAGCCCAGGACTCTCAGGAGGAGAGACCCAGTACTTC.

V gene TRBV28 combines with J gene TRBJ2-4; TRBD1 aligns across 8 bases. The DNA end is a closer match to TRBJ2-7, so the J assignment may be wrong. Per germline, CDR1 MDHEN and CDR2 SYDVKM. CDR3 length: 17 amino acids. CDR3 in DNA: TGTGCCAGCAGAACTCTCCTTTGGTCAGGGGGCTTCTACGAGCAGTACTTC. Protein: CASRTLLWSGGFYEQYF.

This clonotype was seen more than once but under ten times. CDR3 DNA sequence: TGTGCCAGCACCCTTGCCGGTGGAAGTACAGATACGCAGTATTTT. Translating gives CASTLAGGSTDTQYF. The chain couples TRBV6-6 to TRBJ2-3, with unresolved D. Germline V gives CDR1 MNHNY, CDR2 SVGAGI (reference sequence). The CDR3 is made up of 15 amino acids. V gave up 7 bases and J gave up 3 bases, with 17 bases separating them.

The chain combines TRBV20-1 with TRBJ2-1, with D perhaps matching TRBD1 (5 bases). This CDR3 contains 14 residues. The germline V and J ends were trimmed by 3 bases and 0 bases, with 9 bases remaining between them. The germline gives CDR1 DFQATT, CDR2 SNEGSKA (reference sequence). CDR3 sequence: CSASPQGSYNEQFF. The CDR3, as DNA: TGCAGTGCTAGTCCCCAGGGCTCCTACAATGAGCAGTTCTTC.

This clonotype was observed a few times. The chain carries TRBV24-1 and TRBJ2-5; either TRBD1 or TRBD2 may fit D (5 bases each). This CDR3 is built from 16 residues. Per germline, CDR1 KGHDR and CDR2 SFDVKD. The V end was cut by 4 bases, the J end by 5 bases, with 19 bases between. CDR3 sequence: CATSDPTGTNWETQYF. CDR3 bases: TGTGCCACCAGTGACCCAACCGGGACGAACTGGGAGACCCAGTACTTC.

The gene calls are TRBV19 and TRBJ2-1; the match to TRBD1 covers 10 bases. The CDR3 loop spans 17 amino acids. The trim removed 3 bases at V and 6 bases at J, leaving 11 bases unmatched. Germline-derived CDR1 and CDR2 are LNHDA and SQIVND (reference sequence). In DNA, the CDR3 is TGTGCCAGTAGTATGGGGGACAGGGGAGGACACCGCAATGAGCAGTTCTTC. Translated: CASSMGDRGGHRNEQFF.

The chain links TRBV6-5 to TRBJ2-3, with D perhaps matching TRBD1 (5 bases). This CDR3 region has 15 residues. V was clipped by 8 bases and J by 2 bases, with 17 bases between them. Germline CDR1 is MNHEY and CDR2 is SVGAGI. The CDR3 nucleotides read TGTGCCAGCTCCCCCAGGGCAGTCTACACAGATACGCAGTATTTT. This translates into CASSPRAVYTDTQYF.

As DNA, the CDR3 is TGCAGTGCTAGAGATTTCGGAGGGGACACCGGGGAGCTGTTTTTT. Translating gives CSARDFGGDTGELFF. The gene calls are TRBV20-1 and TRBJ2-2, with D possibly matching TRBD2 (6 bases). Germline assignment: CDR1 DFQATT and CDR2 SNEGSKA (reference sequence). The CDR3 covers 15 residues. The germline V and J ends were trimmed by 0 bases and 3 bases, with 11 bases remaining between them.

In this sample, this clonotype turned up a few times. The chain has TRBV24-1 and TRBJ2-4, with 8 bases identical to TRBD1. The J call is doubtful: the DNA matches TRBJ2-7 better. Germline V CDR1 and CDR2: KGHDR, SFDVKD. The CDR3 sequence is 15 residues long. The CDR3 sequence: CATSDAGTGAYEQYF. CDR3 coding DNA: TGTGCCACCAGTGATGCCGGGACAGGAGCCTACGAGCAGTACTTC.

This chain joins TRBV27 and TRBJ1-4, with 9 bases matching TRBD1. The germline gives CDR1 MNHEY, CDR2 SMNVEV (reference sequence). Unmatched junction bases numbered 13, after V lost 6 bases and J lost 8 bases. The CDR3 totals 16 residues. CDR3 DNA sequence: TGTGCCAGCAGCACAAAGCCGGACAGGGGTCGGGAAAAACTGTTTTTT. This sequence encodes CASSTKPDRGREKLFF.

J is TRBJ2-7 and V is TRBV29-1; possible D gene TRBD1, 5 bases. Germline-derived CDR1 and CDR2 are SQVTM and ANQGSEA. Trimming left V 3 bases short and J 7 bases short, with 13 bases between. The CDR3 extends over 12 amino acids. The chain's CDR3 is CSVDGQGNEQYF. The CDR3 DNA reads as TGCAGCGTTGATGGGCAGGGCAATGAGCAGTACTTC.

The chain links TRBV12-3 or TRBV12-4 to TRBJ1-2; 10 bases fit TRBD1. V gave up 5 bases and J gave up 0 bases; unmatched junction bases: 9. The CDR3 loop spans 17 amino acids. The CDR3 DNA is TGTGCCAGCAGTCCTCGGGACAGGGGACCTTCTAACTATGGCTACACCTTC. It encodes CASSPRDRGPSNYGYTF.

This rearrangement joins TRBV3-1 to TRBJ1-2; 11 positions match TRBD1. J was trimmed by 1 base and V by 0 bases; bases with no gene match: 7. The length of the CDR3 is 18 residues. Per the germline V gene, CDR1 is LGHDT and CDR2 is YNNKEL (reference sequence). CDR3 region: CASSQDRRTGGYNYGYTF. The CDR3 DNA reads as TGTGCCAGCAGCCAAGATCGAAGGACAGGGGGCTATAACTATGGCTACACCTTC.